This TCR beta chain is drawn from a study of response to subunit inactivated influenza vaccine. Broader study findings: After each seasonal influenza vaccination, few new T cells are recruited, the authors suggested.

This clonotype has ten or more counts. Its specificity is not known. Each CDR3 protein is one row after TCRdb ran MiXCR on the RT-PCR reads. The sample includes over 150,000 distinct CDR3 sequences, approximately 15% of them seen just once. CDR3 size: 14 residues. V was cut by 1 base and J by 2 bases, with 9 bases left in between. CDR1 and CDR2 from the germline V gene are LGHDT and YNNKEL (reference sequence). The source was CD8+ T cells sorted from PBMCs, collected 5 to 6 days after vaccination. The chain links TRBV3-1 to TRBJ2-7, with no clear D. This TCR derives from a man aged 50 to 60 who received an inactivated influenza vaccine. CDR3 loop: CASSQVPLAYEQYF. CDR3 nucleotides: TGTGCCAGCAGCCAAGTCCCCCTGGCCTACGAGCAGTACTTC.